Reported below is one T cell receptor (beta chain). Antigen unknown. Clones were sequenced by immunoSEQ multiplex PCR, and TCRdb holds only the in-frame ones, with some missing. Counted here are some 120,000 clones, roughly nine tenths occurring once; the ten biggest clones make up roughly 7.8%. These data come from a study of T cell responses to AZD1222 COVID-19 vaccine. Across the whole study: Samples with a second dose at about 4 or about 12 weeks were pooled together. The study, taken as a whole, reports: Nearly half of spike-specific TCRs reportedly go after variant regions that carry no mutations. Baseline serostatus was positive in only a handful of AZD1222 recipients. Donor demographics were predominantly white British with a female majority; clonal diversity may be underestimated.

The sample here was peripheral blood, taken on day 0 of AZD1222 vaccination. The receptor's source is an adult in good health.

CDR3 sequence: CASSPRGNTEAFF. In nucleotides, the CDR3 is TGTGCCAGCAGCCCCAGGGGGAACACTGAAGCTTTCTTT. V gene TRBV7-9 combines with J gene TRBJ1-1, with D maybe TRBD1 (6 bases). The ends were cut back, 5 bases at V and 1 base at J, with 8 bases in the middle. The CDR3 covers 13 residues. Germline lookup yields CDR1 SEHNR and CDR2 FQNEAQ (reference sequence). Full variable domain (rest looked up from reference TRBV7-9 and TRBJ1-1): DTGVSQNPRHKITKRGQNVTFRCDPISEHNRLYWYRQTLGQGPEFLTYFQNEAQLEKSRLLSDRFSAERPKGSFSTLEIQRTEQGDSAMYLCASSPRGNTEAFFGQGTRLTVV.